The T cell receptor (beta chain) under discussion was sequenced for a study of early T cells in non-severe SARS-CoV-2 infection. Study background: The study sequenced bulk RNA from unsorted whole blood, with chains unpaired.

Findings and caveats of the study: Anti-spike CD8 responses were favored by VDJdb matching, which missed private and CD4 specificities.

TCRdb re-called the 5' RACE reads with MiXCR, one entry per CDR3 protein. The top ten clones hold approximately 12% of a sample with roughly 30,000 distinct CDR3 sequences, approximately 5.4% of them seen once. This clonotype was seen repeatedly, ten times or more. The antigen remains unidentified. This TCR was recovered from an adult who was a healthcare worker with PCR-confirmed SARS-CoV-2 infection or an uninfected control (not recorded which). Specimen: whole blood.

The CDR3 DNA follows: TGTGCCAGCGGGGTGAAAGCGGGGGTAGATACGCAGTATTTT. Translating it yields CASGVKAGVDTQYF. This chain links TRBV6-5 with TRBJ2-3, with 8 bases lining up with TRBD2. J gave up 5 bases and V 8 bases, and 9 bases lay outside the gene matches. CDR1 and CDR2 from the germline V gene are MNHEY and SVGAGI. The CDR3 is 14 residues long.